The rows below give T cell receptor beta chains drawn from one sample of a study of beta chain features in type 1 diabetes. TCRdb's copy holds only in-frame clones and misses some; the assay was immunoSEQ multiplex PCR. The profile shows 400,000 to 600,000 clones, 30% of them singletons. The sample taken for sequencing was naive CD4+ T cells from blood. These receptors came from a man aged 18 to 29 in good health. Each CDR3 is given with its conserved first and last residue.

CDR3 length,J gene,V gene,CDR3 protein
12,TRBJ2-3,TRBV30,CAWSVSTDTQYF
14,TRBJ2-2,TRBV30,CAWSGPGYTGELFF
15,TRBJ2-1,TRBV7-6,CASSLALAVYNEQFF
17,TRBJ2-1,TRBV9,CASSSRRTSGGYNEQFF
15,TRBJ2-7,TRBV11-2,CASSLDSLAGGEQYF
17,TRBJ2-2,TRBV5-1,CASSLSLAGMLTGELFF
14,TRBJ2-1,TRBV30,CACRQAGTYNEQFF
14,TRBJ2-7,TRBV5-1,CASSLDGRTYEQYF
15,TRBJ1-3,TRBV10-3,CAIKESGFSGNTIYF
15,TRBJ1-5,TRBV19,CASSMGREPNQPQHF
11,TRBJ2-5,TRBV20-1,CSATPQETQYF
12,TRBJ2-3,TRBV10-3,CAIQGWTDTQYF